The 28 T cell receptor beta chains below all came from one sample that was sequenced in a study of blood T cell repertoires in COVID-19. Generated by immunoSEQ multiplex PCR, the TCRdb table keeps only in-frame clones and is missing some. The sample contains 200,000 to 250,000 clones, more than 80% of which appear only once. Sequences were obtained from peripheral blood. The receptor source for this set is a woman in her 30s with COVID-19, enrolled during active disease.

The chain links TRBV5-6 to TRBJ2-7; 12 bases line up with TRBD2. Germline V lookup: CDR1 SGHDT, CDR2 YYEEEE. V lost 6 bases, J lost 0 bases, and 7 bases stayed unmatched. The CDR3 runs to 16 residues. DNA for the CDR3: TGTGCCAGCAACCAACTAGCGGGAGGTCCCTCCTACGAGCAGTACTTC. It translates to CASNQLAGGPSYEQYF.

The rearrangement links TRBV7-9 to TRBJ2-7, with 8 bases lining up with TRBD2. Germline lookup yields CDR1 SEHNR and CDR2 FQNEAQ (reference sequence). This CDR3 has 16 amino acids. The trim removed 5 bases at V and 8 bases at J, leaving 17 bases unmatched. The CDR3 loop is CASSARGSGMPQKQYF. CDR3 DNA sequence: TGTGCCAGCAGCGCTCGGGGTAGCGGGATGCCCCAAAAGCAGTACTTC.

A few counts support this clone. The chain has TRBV27 and TRBJ1-2, with no clear D. The germline V gene encodes CDR1 MNHEY and CDR2 SMNVEV (reference sequence). CDR3 size: 14 residues. Deletions cut 5 bases from V and 4 bases from J, with 14 bases between. This chain's CDR3 is CASSTTPAGYGYTF. The CDR3 bases are TGTGCCAGCAGTACCACCCCTGCCGGCTATGGCTACACCTTC.

This clone was seen once. This chain uses TRBV19 with TRBJ2-5, with 7 bases identical to TRBD2. J gave up 9 bases and V 8 bases, and 6 bases lay outside the gene matches. The CDR3 length is 11 residues. CDR1 is LNHDA and CDR2 is SQIVND in the germline V gene (reference sequence). The CDR3 protein is CASGEGPAQYF. DNA for the CDR3: TGTGCCAGTGGGGAGGGTCCAGCCCAGTACTTC.

CDR3 sequence: CASSSRTAMITEAFF. The CDR3 DNA reads TGTGCCAGCAGCTCGAGGACAGCAATGATCACTGAAGCTTTCTTT. V gene TRBV5-4 combines with J gene TRBJ1-1, with D possibly being TRBD1 (6 bases). The V end lost 3 bases, the J end lost 4 bases, and 16 bases lay between the germline ends. There are 15 residues in the CDR3. The germline CDR1 and CDR2 sequences are SGHNT and YYREEE (reference sequence).

This chain links TRBV29-1 with TRBJ2-1; D is perhaps TRBD2 (6 bases). Germline CDR1 is SQVTM and CDR2 is ANQGSEA. The V end was cut by 4 bases, the J end by 5 bases, with 12 bases between. There are 13 residues in the CDR3. This CDR3 reads CSVGAGTHNEQFF. CDR3 DNA sequence: TGCAGCGTTGGCGCGGGAACCCACAATGAGCAGTTCTTC.

This clone was observed a handful of times. The chain carries TRBV7-9 and TRBJ2-2; 7 nucleotides agree with TRBD1. V shed 6 bases, J shed 0 bases, and the junction held 1 base outside the gene matches. Germline V gene data show CDR1 as SEHNR and CDR2 as FQNEAQ (reference sequence). CDR3 length equals 14 residues. The CDR3 spells CASRTGSNTGELFF. The CDR3 DNA reads TGTGCCAGCAGGACAGGGTCGAACACCGGGGAGCTGTTTTTT.

The V call is TRBV24-1, the J call TRBJ2-7; 8 bases align to TRBD1. The CDR3 consists of 14 residues. The V gene end was trimmed by 7 bases and the J gene end by 6 bases; junction bases not matched to a gene: 10. Germline lookup yields CDR1 KGHDR and CDR2 SFDVKD. The CDR3 DNA reads as TGTGCCACCAGCCTTTCCGGAACAGGGGGCGAGCAGTACTTC. Protein: CATSLSGTGGEQYF.

A single count supports this clone. V and J are TRBV18 and TRBJ1-2; 8 bases line up with TRBD1. V lost 2 bases and J lost 2; bases outside the gene matches: 10. Germline CDR1 and CDR2: KGHSH and LQKENI. The CDR3 has 17 residues. The CDR3 sequence: CASSPRQGALLNYGYTF. The CDR3, as DNA: TGTGCCAGCTCACCAAGGCAGGGGGCTCTCCTAAACTATGGCTACACCTTC.

The chain carries TRBV7-9 and TRBJ1-1; D gene ambiguous. The CDR3 has 13 residues. Trimming took off 3 bases at V and 5 bases at J, with 10 bases between the two ends. Germline V gene lookup returns CDR1 SEHNR and CDR2 FQNEAQ (reference sequence). The DNA for the CDR3 is TGTGCCAGCAGCTTCGACGGAGGAACTGAAGCTTTCTTT. Its protein is CASSFDGGTEAFF.

The chain combines TRBV7-9 with TRBJ2-2; the D gene is possibly TRBD1 (6 bases). From germline, CDR1 is SEHNR and CDR2 FQNEAQ (reference sequence). Trimming took 5 bases from V and 1 from J, leaving 11 bases between them. CDR3 length: 15 residues. CDR3 sequence (DNA): TGTGCCAGCAGCCGAGGACAGATGAACACCGGGGAGCTGTTTTTT. Translated: CASSRGQMNTGELFF.

This clone has just a few counts. This rearrangement joins TRBV2 to TRBJ1-5; TRBD1 matches 9 bases. The V gene end was trimmed by 6 bases and the J gene end by 3 bases; junction bases not matched to a gene: 3. Germline CDR1 reads SNHLY; CDR2 reads FYNNEI. The CDR3 extends over 14 amino acids. The CDR3 DNA is TGTGCCAGCAGAGGGGACAGGGCCAATCAGCCCCAGCATTTT. This encodes CASRGDRANQPQHF.

V usage is TRBV3-1 (or the pseudogene TRBV3-2) and J usage is TRBJ2-7; 11 nucleotides align to TRBD1. Trimming at V came to 5 bases and at J to 2 bases, leaving 5 bases not matched to a gene. Germline-derived CDR1 and CDR2 are LGHDT and YNNKEL (reference sequence). This CDR3 contains 15 residues. The CDR3 reads CASSERDRGAYEQYF. The CDR3 nucleotides read TGTGCCAGCAGCGAAAGGGACAGGGGGGCCTACGAGCAGTACTTC.

The gene calls are TRBV6-1 and TRBJ2-1; weak D call: TRBD2 (5 bases). The V end lost 1 base, the J end lost 4 bases, and 8 bases lay between the germline ends. The CDR3 is 14 residues long. Germline V gene sequence: CDR1 MNHNS, CDR2 SASEGT. CDR3 loop: CASSEGGKYNEQFF. In nucleotides, the CDR3 is TGTGCCAGCAGTGAAGGAGGGAAATACAATGAGCAGTTCTTC.

The chain joins TRBV28 to TRBJ1-2; D is undetermined. The CDR3 loop spans 13 amino acids. The V gene lost 6 bases and the J gene lost 8 bases, with 16 bases spanning the gap. The germline V gene has CDR1 MDHEN and CDR2 SYDVKM. CDR3 nucleotide sequence: TGTGCCAGCAGCCCCCTAAAGGCAGGAGGCTACACCTTC. This sequence encodes CASSPLKAGGYTF.

The chain is built from TRBV6-5 and TRBJ1-1, with 7 bases lining up with TRBD1. Trimming cost V 4 bases and J 1 base; bases outside gene matches: 3. The CDR3 consists of 14 residues. The germline CDR1 and CDR2 sequences are MNHEY and SVGAGI. The CDR3 region is CASSLWTGNTEAFF. CDR3 bases: TGTGCCAGCAGTTTATGGACAGGGAACACTGAAGCTTTCTTT.

The rearrangement joins TRBV7-9 to TRBJ2-2; D possibly corresponds to TRBD2 (6 bases). Trimming removed 6 bases at V and 6 bases at J, with 14 bases between. Germline V gives CDR1 SEHNR, CDR2 FQNEAQ (reference sequence). This CDR3 has 14 residues. CDR3: CASSTLGGAGELFF. The CDR3 region has the DNA TGTGCCAGCAGTACCCTTGGCGGGGCCGGGGAGCTGTTTTTT.

The chain couples TRBV29-1 to TRBJ1-2; D is unresolved. Trimming cost V 0 bases and J 4 bases, with 12 bases left between them. Germline V gives CDR1 SQVTM, CDR2 ANQGSEA. The CDR3 runs 14 residues. CDR3 region: CSVEDHPGSYGYTF. The DNA for the CDR3 is TGCAGCGTTGAAGATCATCCGGGGTCCTATGGCTACACCTTC.

This clone was observed a few times. The chain has TRBV27 and TRBJ1-1; 8 bases map to TRBD1. CDR1 and CDR2 (germline): MNHEY, SMNVEV (reference sequence). The CDR3 is made up of 13 amino acids. V trimming: 4 bases; J trimming: 5 bases; junction bases outside the gene matches: 3. CDR3 amino acids: CASSSGGSTEAFF. The CDR3 bases are TGTGCCAGCAGTTCAGGGGGCTCGACTGAAGCTTTCTTT.

The rearrangement joins TRBV2 to TRBJ1-2; unclear D gene. The CDR3 contains 13 residues. The germline gives CDR1 SNHLY, CDR2 FYNNEI. Trimming removed 0 bases from V and 4 bases from J, with 6 bases in between. The CDR3 bases are TGTGCCAGCAGTGAAGCGCGGAGCTATGGCTACACCTTC. It encodes CASSEARSYGYTF.

The V call is TRBV3-1 (or the pseudogene TRBV3-2), the J call TRBJ2-1, with 10 bases lining up with TRBD2. Trimming cost V 4 bases and J 3 bases; bases outside gene matches: 6. Germline CDR1 is LGHDT and CDR2 is YNNKEL (reference sequence). The CDR3 sequence is 16 residues long. CDR3 sequence (DNA): TGTGCCAGCAGCCCGTCAGCGGGAGGGGGCTACAATGAGCAGTTCTTC. Its protein is CASSPSAGGGYNEQFF.

V and J are TRBV5-1 and TRBJ1-1; 7 bases are a match to TRBD1. The V and J ends lost 4 bases and 4 bases, in that order; junction bases with no gene match: 7. Germline V gene lookup returns CDR1 SGHRS and CDR2 YFSETQ. CDR3 size: 14 residues. The CDR3, as DNA: TGCGCCAGCAGCCTGACAGGGCCCGGCACTGAAGCTTTCTTT. Translating it yields CASSLTGPGTEAFF.

The gene calls are TRBV7-2 and TRBJ1-2; TRBD1 matches at 8 bases. Germline loops: CDR1 SGHTA, CDR2 FQGNSA. The junction had 11 bases not matched to a gene; V was cut back by 7 bases and J by 7 bases. The CDR3 contains 14 residues. The CDR3 loop reads CASTSNQGASGYTF. CDR3 nucleotides: TGTGCCAGCACCTCAAACCAGGGGGCGAGTGGCTACACCTTC. The full variable domain, in which reference TRBV7-2 and TRBJ1-2 provide the parts outside the CDR3, is GAGVSQSPSNKVTEKGKDVELRCDPISGHTALYWYRQSLGQGLEFLIYFQGNSAPDKSGLPSDRFSAERTGGSVSTLTIQRTQQEDSAVYLCASTSNQGASGYTFGSGTRLTVV.

In DNA, the CDR3 is TGTGCCAGCAGCGCAGTAAGCGGATCCTACGAGCAGTACTTC. Amino acid sequence: CASSAVSGSYEQYF. The gene calls are TRBV9 and TRBJ2-7; D might be TRBD2 (5 bases). Germline loops: CDR1 SGDLS, CDR2 YYNGEE. With 3 bases removed from V and 1 base from J, the gap between germline ends came to 11 bases. The CDR3 covers 14 residues. Drawing the rest from reference TRBV9 and TRBJ2-7, the complete variable domain is DSGVTQTPKHLITATGQRVTLRCSPRSGDLSVYWYQQSLDQGLQFLIQYYNGEERAKGNILERFSAQQFPDLHSELNLSSLELGDSALYFCASSAVSGSYEQYFGPGTRLTVT.

The chain joins TRBV28 to TRBJ1-4, with 10 bases identical to TRBD1. The CDR3 spans 15 residues. Unmatched junction bases numbered 3, after V lost 8 bases and J lost 0 bases. CDR1 is MDHEN and CDR2 is SYDVKM in the germline V gene. The chain's CDR3 is CASRDRGSTNEKLFF. CDR3 coding DNA: TGTGCCAGCCGGGACAGGGGCTCAACTAATGAAAAACTGTTTTTT.

This chain links TRBV27 with TRBJ1-6, with D uncertain. V was pared by 0 bases and J by 5 bases, with 32 bases between. The CDR3 length is 23 residues. CDR1 and CDR2 (germline): MNHEY, SMNVEV (reference sequence). CDR3 bases: TGTGCCAGCAGTTTATCGAGCTCTGGATATTACGCAAACGGGAGATCTCATAATTCACCCCTCCACTTT. It codes for CASSLSSSGYYANGRSHNSPLHF.

The chain is built from TRBV19 and TRBJ2-1; TRBD2 matches at 8 bases. The CDR3 has 15 amino acids. CDR1 and CDR2 from the germline V gene are LNHDA and SQIVND (reference sequence). The ends lost 0 bases at V and 7 bases at J; junction bases unmatched: 5. The CDR3 nucleotides are TGTGCCAGTAGTATAGATCGGGAGGGCCGGAATGAGCAGTTCTTC. As protein: CASSIDREGRNEQFF.

CDR3 sequence (DNA): TGTGCCAGTAGTAGGGTTAGACTGGATAGCAATCAGCCCCAGCATTTT. Residues: CASSRVRLDSNQPQHF. The chain has TRBV19 and TRBJ1-5, with D unclear. Trimming removed 4 bases from V and 0 bases from J, with 13 bases in between. This CDR3 region has 16 residues. Germline CDR1 reads LNHDA; CDR2 reads SQIVND (reference sequence).